The rows below give T cell receptor beta chains drawn from one sample of a study of cytomegalovirus exposure and HLA in healthy donors. Assay: immunoSEQ multiplex PCR; the TCRdb copy retains only in-frame clones and omits some. The sample consists of some 120,000 clones, approximately 94% of them appearing once. Sequencing input: PBMCs. The receptor source for this set is a woman aged 18 to 35 in good health and CMV-seronegative. CDR3s include the opening cysteine and the closing phenylalanine or tryptophan. The D gene is left open where the match is weak. Rows give clone size only sometimes, using once, few, many, or a class for an expanded clone.

cdr3_length j_call clone_size v_call d_call cdr3_aa cdr3_nt
13 TRBJ1-1 many TRBV6-1 TRBD1 CASGQGANTEAFF TGTGCCAGCGGACAGGGGGCAAACACTGAAGCTTTCTTT
15 TRBJ2-1 once TRBV5-6 . CASSLGGRPTLEQFF TGTGCCAGCAGCTTGGGTGGGAGGCCTACACTTGAGCAGTTCTTC
15 TRBJ1-5 few TRBV6-6 TRBD1 CASLPNTGGHQPQHF TGTGCCAGCTTACCCAACACAGGGGGCCATCAGCCCCAGCATTTT
14 TRBJ1-2 . TRBV28 . CASSPMTGLYGYTF TGTGCCAGCAGTCCGATGACAGGTTTATATGGCTACACCTTC
17 TRBJ2-1 . TRBV4-1 TRBD2 CASSQSTGTSGEWEQFF TGCGCCAGCAGCCAAAGTACCGGGACTAGCGGGGAGTGGGAGCAGTTCTTC
13 TRBJ1-5 . TRBV27 . CASSLQGREPQHF TGTGCCAGCAGTTTACAGGGAAGGGAGCCCCAGCATTTT
17 TRBJ2-1 . TRBV28 TRBD2 CASSSSQAGGEINEQFF TGTGCCAGCAGTTCCTCCCAAGCGGGAGGGGAGATCAATGAGCAGTTCTTC
15 TRBJ2-7 . TRBV6-5 . CASTLFPREPYEQYF TGTGCCAGCACCTTATTTCCCCGGGAACCCTACGAGCAGTACTTC
15 TRBJ2-7 . TRBV19 TRBD1 CASSIAQGSTYEQYF TGTGCCAGTAGTATAGCACAGGGGAGTACCTACGAGCAGTACTTC
16 TRBJ2-7 . TRBV18 TRBD1 CASSPAGTGPAYEQYF TGTGCCAGCTCACCCGCCGGGACAGGACCGGCCTACGAGCAGTACTTC
13 TRBJ1-5 . TRBV30 . CAWSPDTNQPQHF TGTGCCTGGAGTCCGGACACGAATCAGCCCCAGCATTTT
13 TRBJ1-2 once TRBV29-1 . CSVDLAGLRGYTF TGCAGCGTTGATCTTGCCGGGTTGCGTGGCTACACCTTC
16 TRBJ2-1 . TRBV28 TRBD2 CASSSPTSGSTNEQFF TGTGCCAGCAGCTCCCCTACTAGCGGGAGTACCAATGAGCAGTTCTTC
16 TRBJ2-7 . TRBV19 TRBD1 CASSIVGTGRSYEQYF TGTGCCAGTAGTATAGTTGGGACAGGGAGGTCCTACGAGCAGTACTTC
14 TRBJ1-1 once TRBV4-1 . CASSQKGGSFEAFF TGCGCCAGCAGCCAGAAGGGCGGGAGCTTTGAAGCTTTCTTT
16 TRBJ2-3 once TRBV4-2 . CASSLPTDPSTDTQYF TGTGCCAGCAGCCTTCCGACAGACCCTAGCACAGATACGCAGTATTTT
13 TRBJ1-2 . TRBV7-6 TRBD1 CASSAGTVYGYTF TGTGCCAGCAGCGCCGGGACAGTCTATGGCTACACCTTC
13 TRBJ1-2 . TRBV9 TRBD1 CASSAVTGPGYTF TGTGCCAGCAGCGCTGTGACAGGGCCGGGCTACACCTTC
13 TRBJ2-5 . TRBV7-6 . CASSPNRGETQYF TGTGCCAGCAGCCCTAACCGCGGAGAGACCCAGTACTTC
18 TRBJ2-6 . TRBV7-9 . CASSLALGETSGANVLTF TGTGCCAGCAGCTTAGCGCTAGGGGAAACCTCTGGGGCCAACGTCCTGACTTTC
15 TRBJ2-3 . TRBV28 . CASSAARGNTDTQYF TGTGCCAGCAGTGCGGCACGGGGGAACACAGATACGCAGTATTTT
15 TRBJ1-1 . TRBV6-1 . CASRASAGWSTEAFF TGTGCCAGCAGGGCAAGCGCGGGATGGTCCACTGAAGCTTTCTTT
15 TRBJ2-7 once TRBV7-7 . CASSLVPVEFSEQYF TGTGCTAGCAGCTTAGTCCCAGTTGAATTCTCCGAGCAGTACTTC
12 TRBJ1-1 . TRBV18 TRBD1 CASSRQGTEAFF TGTGCCAGCTCACGACAGGGAACTGAAGCTTTCTTT
16 TRBJ2-5 . TRBV7-6 TRBD2 CASSTRLAGTQETQYF TGTGCCAGCAGCACGCGACTAGCGGGGACCCAAGAGACCCAGTACTTC
16 TRBJ2-1 . TRBV28 TRBD2 CASSLVSGRAKDEQFF TGTGCCAGCAGTTTAGTAAGCGGGAGAGCCAAAGATGAGCAGTTCTTC
12 TRBJ1-2 . TRBV30 . CAWELDFYGYTF TGTGCCTGGGAACTCGACTTTTACGGCTACACCTTC
16 TRBJ1-4 . TRBV5-1 TRBD1 CASSLSGTGVVEKLFF TGCGCCAGCAGCTTGTCGGGGACAGGGGTAGTTGAAAAACTGTTTTTT
16 TRBJ1-4 . TRBV28 . CASSFHPQGWSEKLFF TGTGCCAGCAGTTTTCACCCTCAGGGGTGGAGTGAAAAACTGTTTTTT
14 TRBJ1-1 . TRBV4-1 TRBD1 CASSRDRDREEAFF TGCGCCAGCAGCCGGGACAGGGATAGGGAGGAAGCTTTCTTT
15 TRBJ2-7 . TRBV28 . CASSSPVEAAYEQYF TGTGCCAGCAGTTCCCCAGTCGAAGCGGCTTACGAGCAGTACTTC
16 TRBJ1-4 . TRBV11-2 TRBD1 CASSLESGTGAEKLFF TGTGCCAGCAGCTTAGAATCCGGGACAGGGGCTGAAAAACTGTTTTTT
14 TRBJ1-5 . TRBV30 . CAWSVQTPNQPQHF TGTGCCTGGAGTGTCCAAACTCCCAATCAGCCCCAGCATTTT
15 TRBJ2-5 . TRBV9 TRBD1 CASSVDGTGAETQYF TGTGCCAGCAGCGTAGACGGGACAGGGGCTGAGACCCAGTACTTC
16 TRBJ2-3 . TRBV2 TRBD2 CASYRGLAGSTDTQYF TGTGCCAGCTACCGGGGCCTAGCGGGGAGCACAGATACGCAGTATTTT
16 TRBJ2-7 . TRBV28 TRBD1 CASSPLLGTAIYEQYF TGTGCCAGCTCCCCGCTTCTCGGGACAGCAATATACGAGCAGTACTTC
14 TRBJ2-5 . TRBV4-1 . CASSRTMDGETQYF TGCGCCAGCAGCCGGACTATGGACGGTGAGACCCAGTACTTC
15 TRBJ2-1 . TRBV19 TRBD2 CASTVLSSGLGEQFF TGTGCCAGTACGGTTTTGTCTAGCGGGTTAGGTGAGCAGTTCTTC
17 TRBJ2-3 . TRBV19 TRBD2 CASSPRASGGVRDTQYF TGTGCCAGTAGCCCGAGGGCTAGCGGGGGGGTTCGGGATACGCAGTATTTT
14 TRBJ2-5 . TRBV29-1 . CSVDISGGLETQYF TGCAGCGTTGACATTTCAGGGGGGCTAGAGACCCAGTACTTC
15 TRBJ2-3 . TRBV9 . CASSVSIAATDTQYF TGTGCCAGCAGCGTATCGATAGCGGCCACAGATACGCAGTATTTT
12 TRBJ1-3 once TRBV6-1 . CASARGWDTIYF TGTGCCAGCGCACGGGGTTGGGACACCATATATTTT
12 TRBJ1-2 once TRBV19 . CASTSANYGYTF TGTGCCAGTACCTCAGCTAACTATGGCTACACCTTC
16 TRBJ2-7 . TRBV18 TRBD2 CASSPPESGGSYEQYF TGTGCCAGCTCACCCCCCGAAAGCGGGGGCTCCTACGAGCAGTACTTC
15 TRBJ2-3 . TRBV2 TRBD2 CASSGRSGTTDTQYF TGTGCCAGCAGTGGTCGTAGCGGGACCACAGATACGCAGTATTTT
16 TRBJ2-7 . TRBV7-9 . CASSALGGASSDEQYF TGTGCCAGCAGCGCCCTCGGTGGGGCTAGTTCAGACGAGCAGTACTTC